A single sample is the source of the 15 T cell receptor beta chains below, sequenced in a study of cytomegalovirus exposure and HLA in healthy donors. Generated by immunoSEQ multiplex PCR, the TCRdb table keeps only in-frame clones and is missing some. The top ten hold 2% to 2.5% of the sample, which has 150,000 to 200,000 clones, around four fifths seen once. Sample: PBMCs. The receptors were sampled from a man aged 30-40 years in good health and CMV-seropositive.

The V gene is TRBV4-1, the J gene TRBJ2-7; weak D call: TRBD1 (5 bases). This CDR3 spans 13 amino acids. V lost 0 bases and J lost 7, with 10 bases in between. The germline CDR1 and CDR2 sequences are MGHRA and YSYEKL. The CDR3 reads CASSQDGAREQYF. CDR3 sequence (DNA): TGCGCCAGCAGCCAAGATGGGGCTAGGGAGCAGTACTTC.

The chain has TRBV19 and TRBJ2-7, with D hard to call. The CDR3 has 14 residues. Between the trimmed V and J ends, which lost 1 base and 2 bases, there was a span of 9 bases. Germline values: CDR1 LNHDA, CDR2 SQIVND (reference sequence). CDR3 in amino acids: CASSIGGRTYEQYF. CDR3 in DNA: TGTGCCAGTAGTATAGGAGGTAGGACCTACGAGCAGTACTTC. Combining the CDR3 with reference TRBV19 and TRBJ2-7 gives the whole variable domain DGGITQSPKYLFRKEGQNVTLSCEQNLNHDAMYWYRQDPGQGLRLIYYSQIVNDFQKGDIAEGYSVSREKKESFPLTVTSAQKNPTAFYLCASSIGGRTYEQYFGPGTRLTVT.

With regard to this clone: A read error may produce the germline difference seen at one junction end. CDR3 region: CASRLAGYNEQFF. In DNA form, the CDR3 reads TGTGCCAGCAGACTAGCGGGCTACAATGAGCAATTCTTC. The chain employs TRBV27 and TRBJ2-1; 9 nucleotides align to TRBD2. Germline CDR1 MNHEY, CDR2 SMNVEV (reference sequence). The CDR3 runs 13 residues.

The chain has TRBV7-2 and TRBJ2-7; D might be TRBD2 (6 bases). This CDR3 contains 16 residues. Germline-derived CDR1 and CDR2 are SGHTA and FQGNSA. The V gene lost 5 bases and the J gene lost 1 base, with 18 bases spanning the gap. In DNA form, the CDR3 reads TGTGCCAGCAGCCCAAGAGGCGGGGTGCTATCCTACGAGCAGTACTTC. Protein: CASSPRGGVLSYEQYF.

The chain uses TRBV30 and TRBJ1-2, with D possibly matching TRBD1 (5 bases). The V end lost 0 bases, the J end lost 7 bases, and 15 bases lay between the germline ends. Germline CDR1 reads GTSNPN; CDR2 reads SVGIG (reference sequence). CDR3 length: 14 residues. As DNA, the CDR3 is TGTGCCTGGAGTGTCAATTTTGGGGGGAGTGGCTACACCTTC. Protein: CAWSVNFGGSGYTF.

The chain carries TRBV10-3 and TRBJ1-4; TRBD1 matches 10 bases. Per germline, CDR1 ENHRY and CDR2 SYGVKD. The CDR3 runs to 16 residues. V was pared by 3 bases and J by 5 bases, with 6 bases of the junction left unmatched. CDR3 sequence: CAISDRAGQGNEKLFF. As DNA, the CDR3 is TGTGCCATCAGTGATAGGGCGGGACAGGGGAATGAAAAACTGTTTTTT.

The chain employs TRBV30 and TRBJ2-1; D is possibly TRBD2 (7 bases). This CDR3 comprises 13 residues. Germline CDR1 reads GTSNPN; CDR2 reads SVGIG (reference sequence). Trimming took 0 bases from V and 14 from J, leaving 17 bases between them. The CDR3 DNA sequence: TGTGCCTGGAGTGTGAGCGGAAGGGGGGGTGAGTTCTTC. Residues: CAWSVSGRGGEFF.

The chain is built from TRBV19 and TRBJ2-5, with a possible D match to TRBD1 (5 bases). This CDR3 is 13 amino acids long. The germline gives CDR1 LNHDA, CDR2 SQIVND (reference sequence). V shed 4 bases and J shed 2 bases, with 8 bases lying between them. The DNA of the CDR3 is TGTGCCAGTAGTAGTCCAGGGCAAGAGACCCAGTACTTC. Protein product: CASSSPGQETQYF.

To note about this clone: Other DNA sequences in this specimen translate into the identical CDR3. The chain is built from TRBV19 and TRBJ2-7; 11 nucleotides line up with TRBD1. The length of the CDR3 is 13 residues. Germline V gene sequence: CDR1 LNHDA, CDR2 SQIVND (reference sequence). Trimming at V came to 4 bases and at J to 4 bases, leaving 0 bases not matched to a gene. CDR3 protein: CASSRDRGYEQYF. The CDR3 DNA is TGTGCCAGTAGTAGGGACAGGGGGTACGAGCAGTACTTC.

The chain joins TRBV7-8 to TRBJ1-2, with a tentative D call TRBD1 (6 bases). Germline V gives CDR1 SGHVS, CDR2 FQNEAQ. The CDR3 is made up of 15 amino acids. Between the trimmed V and J ends, which lost 5 bases and 7 bases, there was a span of 20 bases. CDR3: CASSPRGGQTGGYTF. The CDR3 DNA reads TGTGCCAGCAGCCCACGCGGGGGGCAGACGGGTGGCTACACCTTC.

This chain joins TRBV4-3 and TRBJ2-1, with 10 positions matching TRBD2. The CDR3 sequence is 16 residues long. Germline trimming cut 3 bases from V and 8 bases from J; bases unmatched to any gene: 10. CDR1 is LGHNA, CDR2 YSLEER, per germline. The CDR3, as DNA: TGCGCCAGCAGCCAGGGTTTAGCGGGGGGTGGGTATGAGCAGTTCTTC. This codes for CASSQGLAGGGYEQFF.

The V call is TRBV7-2, the J call TRBJ1-2, with D possibly being TRBD1 (6 bases). Trimming left V 2 bases short and J 7 bases short, with 17 bases between. The germline CDR1 and CDR2 sequences are SGHTA and FQGNSA. The CDR3 runs 15 residues. CDR3 coding DNA: TGTGCCAGCAGCTTATACATAAGGGGGTCGAGTGGCTACACCTTC. This encodes CASSLYIRGSSGYTF.

J is TRBJ2-1 and V is TRBV27; the match to TRBD1 covers 7 bases. Losses at the gene ends were 3 bases for V and 8 bases for J; bases not matched to a gene: 7. The length of the CDR3 is 14 residues. Germline V lookup: CDR1 MNHEY, CDR2 SMNVEV (reference sequence). CDR3: CASSFRQGVHEQFF. The DNA of the CDR3 is TGTGCCAGCAGTTTCAGGCAGGGGGTACATGAGCAGTTCTTC.

This clone was observed a handful of times. V and J are TRBV19 and TRBJ2-7, with D possibly being TRBD1 (6 bases). Deletions cut 5 bases from V and 5 bases from J, with 10 bases between. This CDR3 is 12 amino acids long. Germline loops: CDR1 LNHDA, CDR2 SQIVND (reference sequence). CDR3 sequence (DNA): TGTGCCAGTAGTGGCAGGGGCGACGAGCAGTACTTC. Residues: CASSGRGDEQYF.

The chain uses TRBV19 and TRBJ2-3; 7 nucleotides line up with TRBD1. With 5 bases clipped from V and 2 bases from J, the junction kept 10 bases outside the gene matches. Germline V gives CDR1 LNHDA, CDR2 SQIVND (reference sequence). This CDR3 is built from 16 residues. The CDR3 DNA is TGTGCCAGTAGTCCTCAACAGGGGTGGAACACAGATACGCAGTATTTT. This translates into CASSPQQGWNTDTQYF. The whole variable domain, filled in from reference TRBV19 and TRBJ2-3, reads DGGITQSPKYLFRKEGQNVTLSCEQNLNHDAMYWYRQDPGQGLRLIYYSQIVNDFQKGDIAEGYSVSREKKESFPLTVTSAQKNPTAFYLCASSPQQGWNTDTQYFGPGTRLTVL.